This record concerns one TCR beta chain sequence. The antigen is unknown. This entry belongs to a study of T cell repertoires in cytomegalovirus infection. TCRdb redid the calling of the reads with MiXCR, one entry per CDR3 protein. The table shows 200,000 or so distinct CDR3 sequences, with 30% to 45% occurring only once. The study's findings and limits: Of the TCR beta families, the public ones yielded a cumulative frequency that identified carriers of CMV plus the relevant HLA.

The germline V gene has CDR1 MNHGY and CDR2 SAAAGT. The trim removed 5 bases at V and 5 bases at J, leaving 3 bases unmatched. The CDR3 has 14 amino acids. The TCR comes from a human donor in good health (CMV status not recorded). Some clones in this sample may be carry-over from other donors' samples. The chain employs TRBV6-8 and TRBJ2-2; TRBD1 matches at 9 bases. Sequenced here: CD8+ T cells from cultured PBMCs, sampled from culture after CMV antigen stimulation. CDR3 residues: CASSGQGWTGELFF. CDR3 DNA: TGTGCCAGCAGTGGACAGGGGTGGACCGGGGAGCTGTTTTTT.